This TCR beta chain appears in the sequencing data of a study of regulatory T cells in long-lasting Graves disease. Overall study findings and caveats: It is possible that accuracy was reduced by the small size of the sample.

Arm-PCR of CDR3 regions with iRepertoire HTBI primers generated TCR beta libraries. Each CDR3 protein gets one entry after TCRdb re-called the multiplex PCR reads with MiXCR. The sample lists hundreds of thousands of distinct CDR3 sequences; 25% to 35% were seen once. For this clonotype: What it binds is not known.

The CDR3 covers 13 residues. Trimming removed 5 bases from V and 5 bases from J; junction bases left unmatched: 8. Germline loops: CDR1 GTSNPN, CDR2 SVGIG (reference sequence). Time point denoted: persistent/refractory GD, antithyroid drugs over 5 years with positive TRAb. Construction of the TCR library relied on RNA isolated from PBMCs. This clonotype was sampled from a female donor with Graves disease. V usage is TRBV30 and J usage is TRBJ1-1, with 7 positions matching TRBD1. The sample was peripheral blood mononuclear cells (PBMCs), taken when the disease was refractory, from a patient treated with antithyroid drugs. CDR3 protein: CAWVGTAKTEAFF. CDR3 DNA sequence: TGTGCCTGGGTAGGGACAGCGAAGACTGAAGCTTTCTTT.